The sequence of this T cell receptor beta chain was determined in a study of blood T cell repertoires in COVID-19. While infection was still active, Seattle patients were enrolled and then followed longitudinally. The table came from immunoSEQ multiplex PCR; TCRdb's copy has only in-frame clones and leaves some out. The top ten clones hold around 6% of a sample with about 270,000 clones, roughly 83% of them seen once. CDR1 is SGHRS, CDR2 YFSETQ, per germline. Trimming left V 1 base short and J 2 bases short, with 10 bases between. This CDR3 is built from 14 residues. The receptor was isolated from a woman older than 75 with COVID-19, enrolled during active disease. This chain uses TRBV5-1 with TRBJ2-7; D possibly corresponds to TRBD1 (6 bases). The specimen sequenced was peripheral blood. The CDR3 here is CASSLNGQPYEQYF. The CDR3 DNA sequence: TGCGCCAGCAGCTTGAATGGACAGCCCTACGAGCAGTACTTC.